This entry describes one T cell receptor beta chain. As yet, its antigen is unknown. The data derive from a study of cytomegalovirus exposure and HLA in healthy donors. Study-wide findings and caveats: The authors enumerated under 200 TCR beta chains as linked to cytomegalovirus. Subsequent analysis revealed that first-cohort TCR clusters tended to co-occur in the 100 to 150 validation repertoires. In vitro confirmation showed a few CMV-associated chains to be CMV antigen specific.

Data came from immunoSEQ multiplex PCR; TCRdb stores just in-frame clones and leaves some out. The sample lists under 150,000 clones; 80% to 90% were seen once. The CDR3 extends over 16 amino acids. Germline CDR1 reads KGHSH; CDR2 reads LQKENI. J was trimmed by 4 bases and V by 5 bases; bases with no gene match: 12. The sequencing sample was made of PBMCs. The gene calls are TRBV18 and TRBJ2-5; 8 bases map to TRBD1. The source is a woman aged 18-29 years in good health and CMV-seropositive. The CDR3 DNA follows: TGTGCCAGCTCAGAGCCAATACGGACAGGGCGAGAGACCCAGTACTTC. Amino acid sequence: CASSEPIRTGRETQYF.